This T cell receptor beta chain is drawn from a study of T cell changes during pregnancy in multiple sclerosis. Germline CDR1 SGHRS, CDR2 YFSETQ. There are 15 residues in the CDR3. Trimming removed 2 bases from V and 2 bases from J, with 14 bases in between. TCRdb keeps only in-frame clones here, not all; method: immunoSEQ multiplex PCR. The table has just under 50,000 clones, approximately 94% seen once. The sequence came from a female donor with multiple sclerosis, enrolled in a pregnancy study. The sequences come from CD4+ T cells from peripheral blood mononuclear cells, collected in the third trimester of pregnancy. The V call is TRBV5-1, the J call TRBJ2-7; unclear D gene. The CDR3 nucleotides read TGCGCCAGCAGCTTTAGAGACAAAGGAACCTACGAGCAGTACTTC. Translated, it gives CASSFRDKGTYEQYF.